This TCR beta chain was identified in a study of cytomegalovirus exposure and HLA in healthy donors. PCR employed 60 Vbeta and 13 Jbeta primers. TCRdb keeps only in-frame clones here, not all; method: immunoSEQ multiplex PCR. The sample lists around 120,000 clones, approximately 15% occurring once. Concerning this clone: Antigen unknown.

Study-wide findings and caveats: Most subjects' HLA-A and HLA-B alleles were reportedly predicted from TCR beta sequences.

The V gene's germline CDR1 is SEHNR and CDR2 FQNEAQ (reference sequence). The CDR3 runs to 14 residues. Between the trimmed V and J ends, which lost 5 bases and 1 base, there was a span of 11 bases. Unrecorded immune exposures were likely, despite nominal health at sampling. The rearrangement links TRBV7-9 to TRBJ1-1, with a tentative D call TRBD1 (6 bases). The specimen sequenced was PBMCs. The source of this sequence is a woman between 18 and 29 years old in good health and CMV-seronegative. The CDR3: CASSPRQANTEAFF. The CDR3 DNA reads as TGTGCCAGCAGCCCTCGACAGGCGAACACTGAAGCTTTCTTT.